The clone carrying this T cell receptor (beta chain) has ten or more counts. The sample originates from a study of blood T cells in healthy people across ages. A sample-barcoded 5' primer and a J-beta primer mix were used in a second PCR of about 7 to 12 cycles. TCRdb independently ran MiXCR on the 5' RACE reads; one entry per CDR3 protein. The table has under 1,000,000 distinct CDR3 sequences, 46% seen once; the top ten hold roughly 20%. Germline V lookup: CDR1 SQVTM, CDR2 ANQGSEA. J gave up 4 bases and V 7 bases, and 8 bases lay outside the gene matches. The CDR3 has 13 amino acids. The source of this sequence is an elderly man in good health. This chain connects TRBV29-1 to TRBJ2-5, with 8 bases aligning to TRBD2. Sequencing was performed on blood. CDR3 coding DNA: TGCAGCGGGGCCCGGGAGGGTGCAGAGACCCAGTACTTC. Amino acids: CSGAREGAETQYF.